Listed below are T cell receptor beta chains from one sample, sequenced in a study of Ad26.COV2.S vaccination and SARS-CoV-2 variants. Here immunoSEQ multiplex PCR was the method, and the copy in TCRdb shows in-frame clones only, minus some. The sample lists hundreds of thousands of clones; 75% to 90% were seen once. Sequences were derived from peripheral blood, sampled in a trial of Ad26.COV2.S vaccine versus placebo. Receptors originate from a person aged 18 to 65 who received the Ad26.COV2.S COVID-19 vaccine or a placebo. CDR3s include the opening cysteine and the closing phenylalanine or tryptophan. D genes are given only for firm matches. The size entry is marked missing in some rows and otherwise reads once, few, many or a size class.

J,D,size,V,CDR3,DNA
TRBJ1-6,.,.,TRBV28,CASSATWAVNNSPLHF,TGTGCCAGCAGTGCAACCTGGGCAGTCAATAATTCACCCCTCCACTTT
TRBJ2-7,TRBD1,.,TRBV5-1,CASSPGQAVSYEQYF,TGCGCCAGCAGCCCCGGACAGGCGGTCTCCTACGAGCAGTACTTC
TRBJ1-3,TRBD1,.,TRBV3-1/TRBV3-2,CASSQQGQAGNTIYF,TGTGCCAGCAGCCAACAAGGACAGGCTGGAAACACCATATATTTT
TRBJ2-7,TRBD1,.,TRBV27,CASSFGTGRGEQYF,TGTGCCAGCAGTTTCGGGACAGGGCGGGGTGAGCAGTACTTC
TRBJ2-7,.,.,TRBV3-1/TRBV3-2,CASSLSPPYEQYF,TGTGCCAGCAGCCTATCACCCCCCTACGAGCAGTACTTC
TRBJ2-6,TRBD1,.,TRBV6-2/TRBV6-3,CASSYSGTGSSGANVLTF,TGTGCCAGTAGTTACTCCGGGACAGGGTCCTCTGGGGCCAACGTCCTGACTTTC
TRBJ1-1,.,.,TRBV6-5,CASHLTMNTEAFF,TGTGCCAGCCACCTTACGATGAACACTGAAGCTTTCTTT
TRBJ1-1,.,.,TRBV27,CASSSLPPWRGTEAFF,TGTGCCAGCAGTTCGCTTCCTCCGTGGCGGGGCACTGAAGCTTTCTTT
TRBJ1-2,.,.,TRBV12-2,CASRLPGQGHYGYTF,TGTGCAAGTCGCTTACCGGGACAGGGGCACTATGGCTACACCTTC
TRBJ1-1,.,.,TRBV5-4,CASSLDGGLGGEAFF,TGTGCCAGCAGCTTGGATGGGGGGCTTGGTGGTGAAGCTTTCTTT
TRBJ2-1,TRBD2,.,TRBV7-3,CASGSGASGRDEQFF,TGTGCCAGCGGTAGCGGGGCTAGCGGGAGGGATGAGCAGTTCTTC
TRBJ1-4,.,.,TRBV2,CASSEILPNEKLFF,TGTGCCAGCAGTGAGATCCTACCCAATGAAAAACTGTTTTTT
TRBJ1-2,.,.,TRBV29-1,CSVGGHYGYTF,TGCAGCGTTGGCGGGCACTATGGCTACACCTTC
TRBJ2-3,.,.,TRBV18,CASSPVTDTQYF,TGTGCCAGCTCACCAGTCACAGATACGCAGTATTTT
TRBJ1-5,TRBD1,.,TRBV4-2,CASSPATGLYSNQPQHF,TGTGCCAGCAGCCCAGCGACAGGGCTTTATAGCAATCAGCCCCAGCATTTT
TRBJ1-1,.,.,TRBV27,CASIGTLNTEAFF,TGTGCCAGCATAGGGACCCTGAACACTGAAGCTTTCTTT
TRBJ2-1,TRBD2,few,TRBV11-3,CASSLEASGSMNEQFF,TGTGCCAGCAGCTTAGAGGCTAGCGGGAGTATGAATGAGCAGTTCTTC
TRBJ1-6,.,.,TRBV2,CASTQGNSPLHF,TGTGCCAGCACTCAGGGAAATTCACCCCTCCACTTT
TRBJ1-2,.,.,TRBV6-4,CASSDSVAGDYGYTF,TGTGCCAGCAGTGACTCGGTGGCAGGGGACTATGGCTACACCTTC
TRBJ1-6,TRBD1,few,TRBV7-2,CASSFPTGGGWEPLHF,TGTGCCAGCAGTTTTCCGACAGGGGGCGGATGGGAACCCCTCCACTTT
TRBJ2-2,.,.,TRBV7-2,CASSLGGNTGELFF,TGTGCCAGCAGCTTAGGTGGAAACACCGGGGAGCTGTTTTTT
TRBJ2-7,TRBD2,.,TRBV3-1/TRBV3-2,CASSPGGFYEQYF,TGTGCCAGCAGCCCGGGGGGATTCTACGAGCAGTACTTC
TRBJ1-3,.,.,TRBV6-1,CASSEFDGGFGNTIYF,TGTGCCAGCAGTGAATTTGACGGGGGCTTTGGAAACACCATATATTTT
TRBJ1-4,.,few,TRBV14,CASSQDSWTEKLFF,TGTGCCAGCAGCCAAGATTCATGGACTGAAAAACTGTTTTTT